This T cell receptor beta chain is from a study of blood T cell repertoires in COVID-19. Study as a whole: Sites in the United States, Italy and Spain provided acute and convalescent COVID-19 samples. Sources were T cells, B-cell-depleted T cells, or PBMCs; the material itself was cDNA or gDNA.

Trimming shortened V by 8 bases and J by 0 bases, and 13 bases separated the two germline ends. The CDR3 is 13 residues long. Germline CDR1 and CDR2: SQVTM and ANQGSEA. Authors' methods: Amplifying reference gene primers gave estimates of nucleated cell counts. Method: immunoSEQ multiplex PCR; TCRdb's copy keeps in-frame clones and lacks some. V, J and clone size are taken as reported in that table, and D and trimming were inferred from the DNA itself. Seen here are about 130,000 clones, around 80% observed once, and the top ten hold approximately 2%. The sample consisted of peripheral blood. The V gene is TRBV29-1, the J gene TRBJ1-1; D remains ambiguous. The sequence derives from a man between 70 and 80 years old with acute or convalescent COVID-19. This CDR3 is CSLDGGMNTEAFF. For the CDR3, the DNA is TGCAGCCTCGACGGAGGTATGAACACTGAAGCTTTCTTT. Together with reference TRBV29-1 and TRBJ1-1, the CDR3 gives the full variable domain: SAVISQKPSRDICQRGTSLTIQCQVDSQVTMMFWYRQQPGQSLTLIATANQGSEATYESGFVIDKFPISRPNLTFSTLTVSNMSPEDSSIYLCSLDGGMNTEAFFGQGTRLTVV.